The text below deals with one TCR beta chain. Trimming took 5 bases from V and 8 from J, leaving 16 bases between them. This CDR3 is built from 14 residues. Germline V lookup: CDR1 KGHDR, CDR2 SFDVKD. These data belong to a study of type 1 regulatory T cells. For the study at large: T-allo10 is a Tr1-enriched, alloantigen-specific CD4 T cell product made in vitro.

TCRdb independently ran MiXCR on the reads; one entry per CDR3 protein. Of around 88,000 distinct CDR3 sequences listed, 30% to 35% are singletons. The origin of this receptor is a human donor in good health. The sequenced sample was CD4+ T cells, either the whole sample or a sorted fraction (not recorded which). This sequence joins TRBV24-1 and TRBJ2-3, with unresolved D. The CDR3 nucleotides are TGTGCCACCAGTGCCCCTGTTTTTCCCGGTACGCAGTATTTT. Protein sequence: CATSAPVFPGTQYF.